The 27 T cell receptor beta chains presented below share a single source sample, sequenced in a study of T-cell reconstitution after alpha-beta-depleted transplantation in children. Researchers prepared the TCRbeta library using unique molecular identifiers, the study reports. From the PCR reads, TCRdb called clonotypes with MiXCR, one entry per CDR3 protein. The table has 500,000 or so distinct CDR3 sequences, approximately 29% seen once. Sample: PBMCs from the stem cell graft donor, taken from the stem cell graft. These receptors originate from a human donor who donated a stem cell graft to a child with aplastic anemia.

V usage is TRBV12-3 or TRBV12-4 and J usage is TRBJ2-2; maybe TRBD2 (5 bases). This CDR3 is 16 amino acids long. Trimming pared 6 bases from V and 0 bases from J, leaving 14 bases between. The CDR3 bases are TGTGCCAGCAGCCACGGGCTCGGGGCGAACACCGGGGAGCTGTTTTTT. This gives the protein CASSHGLGANTGELFF.

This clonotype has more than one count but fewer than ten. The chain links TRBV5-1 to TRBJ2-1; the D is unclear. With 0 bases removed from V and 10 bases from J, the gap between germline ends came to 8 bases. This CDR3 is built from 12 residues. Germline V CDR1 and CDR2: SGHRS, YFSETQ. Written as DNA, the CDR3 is TGCGCCAGCAGCTTGGCCAACGGGGAGCAGTTCTTC. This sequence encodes CASSLANGEQFF.

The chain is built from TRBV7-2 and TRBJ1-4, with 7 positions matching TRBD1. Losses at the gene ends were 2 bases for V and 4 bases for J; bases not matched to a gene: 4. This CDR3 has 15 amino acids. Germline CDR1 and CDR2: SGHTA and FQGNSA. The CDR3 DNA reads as TGTGCCAGCAGCTTACCGACAGGGCTTAATGAAAAACTGTTTTTT. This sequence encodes CASSLPTGLNEKLFF.

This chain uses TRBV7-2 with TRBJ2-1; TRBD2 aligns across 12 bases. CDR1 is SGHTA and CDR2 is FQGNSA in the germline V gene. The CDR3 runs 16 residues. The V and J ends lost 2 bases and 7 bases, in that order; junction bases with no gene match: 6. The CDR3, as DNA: TGTGCCAGCAGCTTATCGACTAGCGGGAGCGGGAATGAGCAGTTCTTC. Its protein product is CASSLSTSGSGNEQFF. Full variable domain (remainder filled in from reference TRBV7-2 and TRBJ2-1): GAGVSQSPSNKVTEKGKDVELRCDPISGHTALYWYRQSLGQGLEFLIYFQGNSAPDKSGLPSDRFSAERTGGSVSTLTIQRTQQEDSAVYLCASSLSTSGSGNEQFFGPGTRLTVL.

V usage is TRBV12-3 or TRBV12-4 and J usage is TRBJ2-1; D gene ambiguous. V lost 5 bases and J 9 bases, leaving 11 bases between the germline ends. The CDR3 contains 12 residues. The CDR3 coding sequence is TGTGCCAGCAGTACTTCCACGTCTGAGCAGTTCTTC. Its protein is CASSTSTSEQFF.

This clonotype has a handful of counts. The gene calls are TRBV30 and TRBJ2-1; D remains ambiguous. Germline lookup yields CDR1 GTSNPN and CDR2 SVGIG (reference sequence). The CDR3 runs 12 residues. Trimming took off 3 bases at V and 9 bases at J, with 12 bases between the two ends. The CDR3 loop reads CAWRRLGGEQFF. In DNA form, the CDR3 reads TGTGCCTGGAGACGTTTGGGTGGTGAGCAGTTCTTC.

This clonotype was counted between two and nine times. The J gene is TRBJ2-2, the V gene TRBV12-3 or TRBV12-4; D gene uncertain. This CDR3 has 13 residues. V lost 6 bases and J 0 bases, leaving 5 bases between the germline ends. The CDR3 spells CASRPPNTGELFF. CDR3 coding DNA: TGTGCCAGCAGACCCCCGAACACCGGGGAGCTGTTTTTT.

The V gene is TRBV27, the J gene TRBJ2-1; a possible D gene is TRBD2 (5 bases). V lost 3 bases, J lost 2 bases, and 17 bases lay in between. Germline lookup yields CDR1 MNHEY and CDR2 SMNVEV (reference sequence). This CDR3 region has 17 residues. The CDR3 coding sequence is TGTGCCAGCAGTTTCGTCGGTACGGGGAGTACCTACAATGAGCAGTTCTTC. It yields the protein CASSFVGTGSTYNEQFF.

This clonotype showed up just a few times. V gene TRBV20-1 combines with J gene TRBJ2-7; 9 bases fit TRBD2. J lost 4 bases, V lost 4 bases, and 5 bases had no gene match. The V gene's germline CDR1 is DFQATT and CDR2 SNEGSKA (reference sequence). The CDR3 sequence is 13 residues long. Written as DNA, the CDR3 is TGCAGTGCTACGGTGCTAGCGGGATACGAGCAGTACGTC. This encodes CSATVLAGYEQYV.

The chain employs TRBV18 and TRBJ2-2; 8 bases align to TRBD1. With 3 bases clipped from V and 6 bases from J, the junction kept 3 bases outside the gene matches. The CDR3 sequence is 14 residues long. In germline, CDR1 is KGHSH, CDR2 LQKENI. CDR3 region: CASSPTGVPGELFF. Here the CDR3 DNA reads TGTGCCAGCTCACCGACAGGGGTGCCCGGGGAGCTGTTTTTT. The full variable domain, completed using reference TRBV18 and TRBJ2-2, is NAGVMQNPRHLVRRRGQEARLRCSPMKGHSHVYWYRQLPEEGLKFMVYLQKENIIDESGMPKERFSAEFPKEGPSILRIQQVVRGDSAAYFCASSPTGVPGELFFGEGSRLTVL.

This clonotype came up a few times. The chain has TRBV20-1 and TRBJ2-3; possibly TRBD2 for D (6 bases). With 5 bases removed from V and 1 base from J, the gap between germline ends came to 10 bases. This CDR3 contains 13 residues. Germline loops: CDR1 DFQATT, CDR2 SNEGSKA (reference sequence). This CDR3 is CSASVAGTDTQYF. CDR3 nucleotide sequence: TGCAGTGCTTCTGTAGCGGGCACAGATACGCAGTATTTT.

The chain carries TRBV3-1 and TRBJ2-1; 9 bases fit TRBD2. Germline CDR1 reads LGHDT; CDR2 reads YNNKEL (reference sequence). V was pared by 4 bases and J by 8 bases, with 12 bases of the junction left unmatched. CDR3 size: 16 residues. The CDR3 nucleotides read TGTGCCAGCAGCCCGCTCGGAATAGCGGGAGATGATGAGCAGTTCTTC. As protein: CASSPLGIAGDDEQFF.

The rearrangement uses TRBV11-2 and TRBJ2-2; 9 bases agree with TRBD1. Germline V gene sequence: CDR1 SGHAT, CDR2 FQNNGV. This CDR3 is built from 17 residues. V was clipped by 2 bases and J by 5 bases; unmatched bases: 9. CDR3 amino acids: CASSLRSTGTGTGELFF. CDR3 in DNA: TGTGCCAGCAGCTTACGATCGACCGGGACAGGGACCGGGGAGCTGTTTTTT.

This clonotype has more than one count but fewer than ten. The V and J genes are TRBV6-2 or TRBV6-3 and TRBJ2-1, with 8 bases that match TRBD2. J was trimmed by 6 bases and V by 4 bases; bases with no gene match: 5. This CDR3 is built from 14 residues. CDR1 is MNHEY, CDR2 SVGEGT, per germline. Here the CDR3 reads CASSLSGRSNEQFF. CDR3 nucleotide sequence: TGTGCCAGCAGTTTAAGCGGGAGAAGCAATGAGCAGTTCTTC.

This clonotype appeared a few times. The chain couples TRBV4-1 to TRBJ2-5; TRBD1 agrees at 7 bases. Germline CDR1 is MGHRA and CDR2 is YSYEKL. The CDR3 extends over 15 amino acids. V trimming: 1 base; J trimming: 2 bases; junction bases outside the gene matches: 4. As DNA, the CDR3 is TGCGCCAGCAGCCAAGGGCCAGGGGGACAAGAGACCCAGTACTTC. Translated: CASSQGPGGQETQYF.

The DNA of the CDR3 is TGTGCCAGCAGCCGGACAGGGATCGGCAATCAGCCCCAGCATTTT. Translating gives CASSRTGIGNQPQHF. The V and J genes are TRBV6-1 and TRBJ1-5; 8 nucleotides match TRBD1. CDR1 and CDR2 from the germline V gene are MNHNS and SASEGT. CDR3 length: 15 amino acids. Trimming took 6 bases from V and 2 from J; bases not matched to a gene: 6.

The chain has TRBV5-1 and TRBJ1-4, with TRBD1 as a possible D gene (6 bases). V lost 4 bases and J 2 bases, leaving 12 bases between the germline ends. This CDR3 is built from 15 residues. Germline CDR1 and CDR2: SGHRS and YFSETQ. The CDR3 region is CASSVRQETNEKLFF. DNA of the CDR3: TGCGCCAGCAGCGTCCGACAGGAGACTAATGAAAAACTGTTTTTT.

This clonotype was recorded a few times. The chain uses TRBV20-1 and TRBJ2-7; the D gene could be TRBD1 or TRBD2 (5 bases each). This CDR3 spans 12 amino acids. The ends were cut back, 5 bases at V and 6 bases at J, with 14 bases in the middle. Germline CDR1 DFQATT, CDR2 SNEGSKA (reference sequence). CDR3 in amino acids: CSAYGTQVEQYF. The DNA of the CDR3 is TGCAGTGCTTACGGGACCCAGGTCGAGCAGTACTTC.

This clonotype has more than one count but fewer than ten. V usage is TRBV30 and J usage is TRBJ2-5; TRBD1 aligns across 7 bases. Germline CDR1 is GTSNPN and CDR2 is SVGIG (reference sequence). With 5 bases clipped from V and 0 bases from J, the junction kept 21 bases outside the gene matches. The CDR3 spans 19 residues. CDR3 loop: CAWGRFGTAGRVNQETQYF. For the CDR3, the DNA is TGTGCCTGGGGGCGGTTCGGGACAGCCGGACGAGTGAACCAAGAGACCCAGTACTTC.

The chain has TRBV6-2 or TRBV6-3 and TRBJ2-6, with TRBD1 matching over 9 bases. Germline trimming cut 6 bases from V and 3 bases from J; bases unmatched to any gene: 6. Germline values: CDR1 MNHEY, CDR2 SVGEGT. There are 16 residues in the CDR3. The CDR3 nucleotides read TGTGCCAGCAGGGCCGGGACAGGGCGTGGGGCCAACGTCCTGACTTTC. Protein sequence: CASRAGTGRGANVLTF.

This chain's CDR3 is CSVWGGGRNEQFF. The CDR3 nucleotides read TGCAGCGTGTGGGGCGGGGGCCGGAATGAGCAGTTCTTC. The chain couples TRBV29-1 to TRBJ2-1, with a weak D call TRBD2 (7 bases). CDR3 size: 13 residues. CDR1 SQVTM and CDR2 ANQGSEA come from the germline V gene. With 6 bases removed from V and 7 bases from J, the gap between germline ends came to 16 bases.

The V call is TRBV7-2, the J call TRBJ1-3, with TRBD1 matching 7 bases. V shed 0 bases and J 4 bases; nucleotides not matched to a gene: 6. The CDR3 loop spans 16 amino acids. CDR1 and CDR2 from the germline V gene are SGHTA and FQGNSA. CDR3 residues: CASSLALGGVGNTIYF. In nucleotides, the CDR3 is TGTGCCAGCAGCTTAGCGCTAGGGGGCGTAGGAAACACCATATATTTT.

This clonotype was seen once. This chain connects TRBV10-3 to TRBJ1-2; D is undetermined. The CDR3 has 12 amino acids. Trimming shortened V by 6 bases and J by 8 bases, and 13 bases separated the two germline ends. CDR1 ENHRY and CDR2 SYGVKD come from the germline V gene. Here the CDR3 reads CAIRGGSGGYTF. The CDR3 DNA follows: TGTGCCATCAGGGGCGGTTCGGGAGGCTACACCTTC.

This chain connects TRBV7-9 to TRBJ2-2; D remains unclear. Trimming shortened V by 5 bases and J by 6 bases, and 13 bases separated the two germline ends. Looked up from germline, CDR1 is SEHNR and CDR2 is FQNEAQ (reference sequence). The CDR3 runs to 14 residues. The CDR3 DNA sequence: TGTGCCAGCAGCCCTCCGCGCTTCGCCGGGGAGCTGTTTTTT. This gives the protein CASSPPRFAGELFF.

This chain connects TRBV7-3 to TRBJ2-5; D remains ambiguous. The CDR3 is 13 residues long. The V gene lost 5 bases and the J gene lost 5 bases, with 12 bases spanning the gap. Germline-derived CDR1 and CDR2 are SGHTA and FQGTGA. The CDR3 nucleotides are TGTGCCAGCAGCCACGAGGACGGGGAGACCCAGTACTTC. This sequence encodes CASSHEDGETQYF. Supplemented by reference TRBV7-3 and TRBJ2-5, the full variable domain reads GAGVSQTPSNKVTEKGKYVELRCDPISGHTALYWYRQSLGQGPEFLIYFQGTGAADDSGLPNDRFFAVRPEGSVSTLKIQRTERGDSAVYLCASSHEDGETQYFGPGTRLLVL.

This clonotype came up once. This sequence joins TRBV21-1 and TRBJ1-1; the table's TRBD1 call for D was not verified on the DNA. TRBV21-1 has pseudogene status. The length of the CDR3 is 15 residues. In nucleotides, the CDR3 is TGTGCCAGCAGCAAAGGACAGCGAATGAACACTGAAGCTTTCTTT. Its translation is CASSKGQRMNTEAFF.

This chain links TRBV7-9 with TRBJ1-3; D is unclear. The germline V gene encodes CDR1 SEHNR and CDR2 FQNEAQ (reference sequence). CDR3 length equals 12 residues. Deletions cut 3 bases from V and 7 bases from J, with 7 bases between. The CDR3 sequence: CASSFVRNTIYF. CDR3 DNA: TGTGCCAGCAGCTTCGTGCGGAACACCATATATTTT.